This TCR beta chain comes out of a study of vaccination and CD4 T cells after COVID-19. Looking at the study overall: Six males and four females, two Hispanic, made up the convalescents.

The treatment was: roughly 11-day PBMC culture with coronavirus spike peptide pools or control peptides (ViraFEST assay). Sequencing of DNA taken from cultured CD4+ T cells relied on the Oncomine TCR Beta short-read assay. TCRdb reanalysed the PCR reads using MiXCR and keeps one entry per CDR3 protein. This sample has about 20,000 distinct CDR3 sequences, with 60% found just once. V dropped 0 bases and J dropped 2 bases, with 10 bases sitting between them. The germline gives CDR1 SGHNT, CDR2 YYREEE (reference sequence). The CDR3 covers 15 residues. This clonotype was seen a single time. What it binds is unknown.

V gene TRBV5-4 combines with J gene TRBJ2-3, with D uncertain. Here the sequenced sample was CD4+ T cells from blood, cultured in vitro, taken after SARS-CoV-2 vaccination. The receptor was isolated from a human donor who had recovered from COVID-19. CDR3 residues: CASSLEPVTTDTQYF. DNA for the CDR3: TGTGCCAGCAGCTTGGAACCCGTAACCACAGATACGCAGTATTTT.